These 24 T cell receptor beta chains were sequenced from one sample in a study of T-cell memory formation after mild COVID-19. TCRdb itself ran the 5' RACE reads through MiXCR, one entry per CDR3 protein. The table has under 450,000 distinct CDR3 sequences, 20% to 30% seen once; the top ten hold approximately 14%. Sequenced: PBMCs or a T cell subset sorted from them (not recorded which). Receptor source: an adult woman who had mild COVID-19 (a few samples of this study predate the infection). Cell type and time point are not known.

The V gene is TRBV12-3 or TRBV12-4, the J gene TRBJ2-7, with 7 bases identical to TRBD1. The CDR3 is 15 amino acids. V lost 6 bases to trimming and J lost 2 bases; unmatched junction nucleotides: 10. In DNA form, the CDR3 reads TGTGCCAGCAGCTTATCCCGGGACAGTGCCTACGAGCAGTACTTC. As protein: CASSLSRDSAYEQYF.

This chain connects TRBV3-1 to TRBJ1-5; 9 bases line up with TRBD1. Germline assignment: CDR1 LGHDT and CDR2 YNNKEL (reference sequence). The CDR3 is made up of 14 amino acids. Trimming at V came to 4 bases and at J to 4 bases, leaving 2 bases not matched to a gene. The CDR3 reads CASSRTGANQPQHF. Written as DNA, the CDR3 is TGTGCCAGCAGCCGGACAGGGGCAAATCAGCCCCAGCATTTT.

The chain combines TRBV20-1 with TRBJ2-3, with 9 nucleotides matching TRBD2. The germline gives CDR1 DFQATT, CDR2 SNEGSKA (reference sequence). This CDR3 has 15 amino acids. J gave up 4 bases and V 6 bases, and 11 bases lay outside the gene matches. The CDR3 is CSATSGTSIADTQYF. CDR3 DNA sequence: TGCAGTGCGACTTCTGGGACTAGCATCGCAGATACGCAGTATTTT.

A single count supports this clonotype. This chain connects TRBV5-1 to TRBJ1-1, with no clear D. The V end was cut by 4 bases, the J end by 4 bases, with 11 bases between. The CDR3 sequence is 13 residues long. CDR1 and CDR2 from the germline V gene are SGHRS and YFSETQ. CDR3: CASSIQDRTEAFF. CDR3 nucleotides: TGCGCCAGCAGCATACAAGACCGCACTGAAGCTTTCTTT.

This clonotype was seen more than once but under ten times. The rearrangement links TRBV24-1 to TRBJ2-7, with 9 bases matching TRBD1. V was pared by 9 bases and J by 6 bases, with 14 bases of the junction left unmatched. This CDR3 is 15 amino acids long. CDR1 KGHDR and CDR2 SFDVKD come from the germline V gene. The CDR3: CATSPTGGRPGEQYF. In DNA, the CDR3 is TGTGCCACCTCACCTACAGGGGGCCGACCAGGCGAGCAGTACTTC.

V gene TRBV29-1 combines with J gene TRBJ1-1, with no clear D. Germline CDR1 reads SQVTM; CDR2 reads ANQGSEA. The V end lost 4 bases, the J end lost 1 base, and 7 bases lay between the germline ends. This CDR3 contains 12 residues. CDR3 region: CSVVIGNTEAFF. In nucleotides, the CDR3 is TGCAGCGTTGTTATAGGGAACACTGAAGCTTTCTTT.

This clonotype was counted a few times. This sequence joins TRBV5-1 and TRBJ2-5, with 8 bases matching TRBD2. The CDR3 has 17 residues. With 4 bases clipped from V and 5 bases from J, the junction kept 16 bases outside the gene matches. Germline CDR1 is SGHRS and CDR2 is YFSETQ. The CDR3 loop is CASSASLAGYIGETQYF. In nucleotides, the CDR3 is TGCGCCAGCAGCGCCTCCCTAGCGGGCTATATCGGGGAGACCCAGTACTTC.

The sample holds a few counts of this clonotype. The chain links TRBV5-1 to TRBJ2-1; TRBD1 aligns across 8 bases. Germline CDR1 is SGHRS and CDR2 is YFSETQ. The V segment lost 4 bases and the J segment 1 base; nucleotides outside the gene matches: 4. This CDR3 is built from 15 residues. The CDR3 loop is CASSIGQGSYNEQFF. As DNA, the CDR3 is TGCGCCAGCAGCATAGGACAGGGATCCTACAATGAGCAGTTCTTC.

This sequence joins TRBV30 and TRBJ1-5, with a weak D call TRBD1 (5 bases). CDR1 and CDR2 from the germline V gene are GTSNPN and SVGIG (reference sequence). Trimming cost V 3 bases and J 7 bases, with 13 bases left between them. The CDR3 has 13 amino acids. CDR3 region: CAWSPGGDQPQHF. CDR3 in DNA: TGTGCCTGGAGCCCTGGGGGGGACCAGCCCCAGCATTTT.

The J gene is TRBJ2-1, the V gene TRBV29-1, with 14 bases lining up with TRBD2. Germline assignment: CDR1 SQVTM and CDR2 ANQGSEA. The length of the CDR3 is 14 residues. The J segment lost 6 bases and the V segment lost 7 bases, leaving 5 bases of the junction unmatched. CDR3 DNA sequence: TGCAGCGCCGGGACTAGCGGGAGTATCAATGAGCAGTTCTTC. Translating it yields CSAGTSGSINEQFF.

This clonotype occurred a few times. This chain connects TRBV10-3 to TRBJ1-2; no clear D gene. Trimming removed 6 bases from V and 2 bases from J, with 10 bases in between. Germline CDR1 reads ENHRY; CDR2 reads SYGVKD. The CDR3 runs to 13 residues. CDR3 region: CAIRQSVNYGYTF. CDR3 DNA: TGTGCCATCAGGCAGTCCGTCAACTATGGCTACACCTTC.

The chain is built from TRBV10-3 and TRBJ1-2; 7 bases are shared with TRBD1. Germline V lookup: CDR1 ENHRY, CDR2 SYGVKD. V was pared by 8 bases and J by 7 bases, with 4 bases of the junction left unmatched. The length of the CDR3 is 11 residues. The CDR3 is CAIGTDFGYTF. As DNA, the CDR3 is TGTGCCATCGGGACAGACTTTGGCTACACCTTC.

In this sample, this clonotype turned up many times. The V gene is TRBV11-2, the J gene TRBJ1-4; D gene unclear. The CDR3 is 14 amino acids. The germline V gene has CDR1 SGHAT and CDR2 FQNNGV. V dropped 3 bases and J dropped 7 bases, with 12 bases sitting between them. CDR3 in amino acids: CASSFDPPSEKLFF. The CDR3 DNA follows: TGTGCCAGCAGCTTCGATCCTCCATCTGAAAAACTGTTTTTT.

This clonotype was observed a few times. This chain connects TRBV12-3 or TRBV12-4 to TRBJ1-6; unclear D gene. There are 12 residues in the CDR3. V lost 3 bases to trimming and J lost 10 bases, with 7 bases between them. The CDR3 sequence: CASSFRESPLHF. The CDR3 region has the DNA TGTGCCAGCAGTTTTCGGGAATCACCCCTCCACTTT.

The chain is built from TRBV19 and TRBJ1-5; D remains ambiguous. V dropped 5 bases and J dropped 7 bases, with 9 bases sitting between them. Germline lookup yields CDR1 LNHDA and CDR2 SQIVND (reference sequence). The CDR3 extends over 12 amino acids. The CDR3 region is CASSYNAQPQHF. The CDR3, as DNA: TGTGCCAGTAGTTACAATGCGCAGCCCCAGCATTTT.

The chain uses TRBV3-1 and TRBJ2-1; 10 bases line up with TRBD2. Germline V gives CDR1 LGHDT, CDR2 YNNKEL (reference sequence). With 0 bases clipped from V and 5 bases from J, the junction kept 4 bases outside the gene matches. The CDR3 has 16 amino acids. This chain's CDR3 is CASSQEWTSGNNEQFF. The CDR3 DNA follows: TGTGCCAGCAGCCAAGAATGGACTAGCGGCAACAATGAGCAGTTCTTC.

This clonotype was observed a handful of times. The genes are TRBV20-1 and TRBJ1-6; D perhaps matches TRBD1 (6 bases). Looked up from germline, CDR1 is DFQATT and CDR2 is SNEGSKA (reference sequence). The CDR3 runs 15 residues. V was clipped by 4 bases and J by 0 bases, with 10 bases between them. CDR3 bases: TGCAGTGCTAACCGGGACAACTCCTATAATTCACCCCTCCACTTT. It codes for CSANRDNSYNSPLHF.

This clonotype was seen more than once but under ten times. V gene TRBV4-2 combines with J gene TRBJ2-5; D uncertain. Germline V gives CDR1 LGHNA, CDR2 YNFKEQ. Between the trimmed V and J ends, which lost 0 bases and 5 bases, there was a span of 7 bases. CDR3 length: 13 amino acids. CDR3: CASSQDLEETQYF. Written as DNA, the CDR3 is TGTGCCAGCAGCCAAGATCTGGAGGAGACCCAGTACTTC.

V and J are TRBV20-1 and TRBJ1-1; D remains ambiguous. The CDR3 totals 11 residues. V lost 8 bases and J 1 base, leaving 8 bases between the germline ends. The germline gives CDR1 DFQATT, CDR2 SNEGSKA (reference sequence). CDR3: CSPPGNTEAFF. The CDR3, as DNA: TGCAGTCCCCCGGGGAACACTGAAGCTTTCTTT.

V and J are TRBV7-9 and TRBJ2-1; D is uncertain. The CDR3 runs 13 residues. The germline V gene has CDR1 SEHNR and CDR2 FQNEAQ (reference sequence). V lost 5 bases and J 3 bases, leaving 8 bases between the germline ends. The CDR3 DNA is TGTGCCAGCAGCCTCGAGATCTACAATGAGCAGTTCTTC. Its translation is CASSLEIYNEQFF.

The genes are TRBV7-2 and TRBJ2-5, with D hard to call. CDR3 length: 14 amino acids. Germline CDR1 and CDR2: SGHTA and FQGNSA. V was pared by 5 bases and J by 5 bases, with 15 bases between. The CDR3 sequence is CASSEPLGWETQYF. DNA of the CDR3: TGTGCCAGCAGCGAACCCCTAGGGTGGGAGACCCAGTACTTC.

The chain employs TRBV24-1 and TRBJ1-1; D remains unclear. Germline CDR1 and CDR2: KGHDR and SFDVKD. This CDR3 has 15 amino acids. Trimming took 6 bases from V and 1 from J, leaving 14 bases between them. The CDR3 sequence: CATSSGREWNTEAFF. The CDR3 region has the DNA TGTGCCACCAGTTCCGGCCGGGAGTGGAACACTGAAGCTTTCTTT.

This rearrangement joins TRBV20-1 to TRBJ1-1; D gene unclear. CDR1 DFQATT and CDR2 SNEGSKA come from the germline V gene (reference sequence). The CDR3 has 14 amino acids. V shed 6 bases and J shed 4 bases, with 18 bases lying between them. The CDR3, as DNA: TGCAGTGCCACTGAAACGGCGTGGGGCACTGAAGCTTTCTTT. Amino acid sequence: CSATETAWGTEAFF.

The chain recombines TRBV4-1 with TRBJ2-1; D not certain. CDR1 and CDR2 (germline): MGHRA, YSYEKL. Trimming removed 2 bases from V and 0 bases from J, with 11 bases in between. The CDR3 loop spans 16 amino acids. The CDR3 spells CASSQYSPSSYNEQFF. The CDR3 region has the DNA TGCGCCAGCAGCCAATACAGCCCGAGCTCCTACAATGAGCAGTTCTTC.